The T cell receptor beta chain described here comes from a study of long-term antiretroviral therapy in people with HIV. The content of samples before DNA extraction was about 1-11 million cryopreserved PBMC. Study conclusions and caveats: Across all time points, the repertoire was dominated by clones that expanded before ART.

Run at survey level, the immunoSEQ assay was version v3.0. Assay used: immunoSEQ multiplex PCR; TCRdb lists only in-frame clones, some missing. The table lists fewer than 55,000 clones, about 95% of them singletons, with 2.5% to 3.5% in the top ten. Remarks on this clone: The antigen is unknown.

This CDR3 is built from 14 residues. Germline V lookup: CDR1 SGHRS, CDR2 YFSETQ. Trimming cost V 2 bases and J 1 base, with 9 bases left between them. The V gene is TRBV5-1, the J gene TRBJ1-1; D gene uncertain. This TCR came from a woman aged 45 to 65 with HIV. The material sequenced was unsorted PBMCs, taken 3.7 years after starting antiretroviral therapy. The CDR3 bases are TGCGCCAGCAGCTTAACCGGGAAGAACACTGAAGCTTTCTTT. Its translation is CASSLTGKNTEAFF.